A single sample gave rise to the 21 T cell receptor beta chains below, sequenced in a study of blood T cell repertoires in COVID-19. The repertoire was sequenced with immunoSEQ multiplex PCR; TCRdb's copy has only in-frame clones and lacks some. In the table there are roughly 75,000 clones, 75% to 95% of which are singletons. Material: peripheral blood. These receptors were collected from a human donor in a cohort sampled during active COVID-19.

The chain combines TRBV24-1 with TRBJ2-4; 9 positions match TRBD1. Germline assignment: CDR1 KGHDR and CDR2 SFDVKD. CDR3 length: 18 residues. Trimming at V came to 1 base and at J to 0 bases, leaving 6 bases not matched to a gene. The DNA for the CDR3 is TGTGCCACCAGTGATTTCGGGACAGGGAGACTAGCCAAAAACATTCAGTACTTC. Amino acids: CATSDFGTGRLAKNIQYF.

V is TRBV18 and J is TRBJ2-7, with a weak D call TRBD1 (6 bases). The germline V and J ends were trimmed by 8 bases and 2 bases, with 10 bases remaining between them. The V gene's germline CDR1 is KGHSH and CDR2 LQKENI. The CDR3 has 12 residues. The CDR3 spells CASATGAYEQYF. The CDR3 nucleotides are TGTGCCAGCGCGACAGGAGCCTACGAGCAGTACTTC.

The genes are TRBV18 and TRBJ1-2, with TRBD1 identical over 8 bases. Germline CDR1 and CDR2: KGHSH and LQKENI. V dropped 4 bases and J dropped 4; count of bases not matched to a gene: 2. This CDR3 has 13 residues. Here the CDR3 reads CASSRGTGYGYTF. DNA of the CDR3: TGTGCCAGCTCACGAGGGACAGGCTATGGCTACACCTTC. Looking up the rest from reference TRBV18 and TRBJ1-2 gives the full variable domain: NAGVMQNPRHLVRRRGQEARLRCSPMKGHSHVYWYRQLPEEGLKFMVYLQKENIIDESGMPKERFSAEFPKEGPSILRIQQVVRGDSAAYFCASSRGTGYGYTFGSGTRLTVV.

This chain links TRBV7-9 with TRBJ2-1; D is undetermined. Trimming took 2 bases from V and 8 from J, leaving 16 bases between them. This CDR3 is built from 15 residues. Germline lookup yields CDR1 SEHNR and CDR2 FQNEAQ (reference sequence). The DNA of the CDR3 is TGTGCCAGCAGCTTAATAGACCATGGTGAGGATGAGCAGTTCTTC. Amino acids: CASSLIDHGEDEQFF.

This chain links TRBV28 with TRBJ1-1, with D tentatively TRBD1 (6 bases). V dropped 10 bases and J dropped 0 bases, with 15 bases sitting between them. In germline, CDR1 is MDHEN, CDR2 SYDVKM. This CDR3 is 14 amino acids long. This chain's CDR3 is CATLAGALNTEAFF. The CDR3 coding sequence is TGTGCCACCCTGGCGGGGGCGCTGAACACTGAAGCTTTCTTT. The entire variable domain, with the rest obtained from reference TRBV28 and TRBJ1-1, is as follows: DVKVTQSSRYLVKRTGEKVFLECVQDMDHENMFWYRQDPGLGLRLIYFSYDVKMKEKGDIPEGYSVSREKKERFSLILESASTNQTSMYLCATLAGALNTEAFFGQGTRLTVV.

The chain is built from TRBV18 and TRBJ2-7, with a weak D call TRBD1 (6 bases). CDR1 KGHSH and CDR2 LQKENI come from the germline V gene. Trimming took off 3 bases at V and 9 bases at J, with 18 bases between the two ends. This CDR3 is 14 amino acids long. The CDR3 spells CASSPPMTEGGQYF. CDR3 nucleotides: TGTGCCAGCTCACCTCCAATGACAGAAGGGGGGCAGTACTTC.

The CDR3 is CASSLKAGTGYTF. In DNA form, the CDR3 reads TGTGCCAGCAGTTTAAAGGCCGGGACAGGCTACACCTTC. This chain connects TRBV12-3 or TRBV12-4 to TRBJ1-2; weak D call: TRBD1 (6 bases). CDR3 length: 13 residues. Trimming cost V 2 bases and J 8 bases, with 12 bases left between them.

This rearrangement joins TRBV7-8 to TRBJ2-7; 11 positions match TRBD2. Germline CDR1 reads SGHVS; CDR2 reads FQNEAQ. The CDR3 is 17 amino acids. J lost 1 base, V lost 0 bases, and 5 bases had no gene match. The CDR3 loop reads CASSLASGGALSYEQYF. DNA for the CDR3: TGTGCCAGCAGCTTAGCTAGCGGGGGGGCTTTATCCTACGAGCAGTACTTC.

The J gene is TRBJ2-1, the V gene TRBV28, with TRBD1 matching 7 bases. V was clipped by 6 bases and J by 2 bases; unmatched bases: 4. The CDR3 length is 14 residues. Germline CDR1 reads MDHEN; CDR2 reads SYDVKM. Written as DNA, the CDR3 is TGTGCCAGCAGACCCCAGGGGGCCTACAATGAGCAGTTCTTC. Residues: CASRPQGAYNEQFF. The full variable domain, with the rest looked up from reference TRBV28 and TRBJ2-1, is DVKVTQSSRYLVKRTGEKVFLECVQDMDHENMFWYRQDPGLGLRLIYFSYDVKMKEKGDIPEGYSVSREKKERFSLILESASTNQTSMYLCASRPQGAYNEQFFGPGTRLTVL.

The chain carries TRBV6-2 or TRBV6-3 and TRBJ2-5; TRBD1 aligns across 8 bases. This CDR3 is built from 14 residues. Trimming at V came to 5 bases and at J to 5 bases, leaving 7 bases not matched to a gene. Looked up from germline, CDR1 is MNHEY and CDR2 is SVGEGT. In DNA form, the CDR3 reads TGTGCCAGCAGTCGACAGGGGAGAGATGAGACCCAGTACTTC. Its translation: CASSRQGRDETQYF.

The genes are TRBV6-7 and TRBJ2-5; possibly TRBD1 for D (5 bases). TRBV6-7 is labeled an ORF, and its function is uncertain. The CDR3 loop spans 15 amino acids. V lost 2 bases and J lost 5, with 15 bases in between. The CDR3 reads CASSYPTGRSETQYF. The CDR3 nucleotides are TGTGCCAGCAGTTACCCCACAGGTAGGAGTGAGACCCAGTACTTC.

The chain joins TRBV18 to TRBJ2-1; the match to TRBD1 covers 9 bases. The CDR3 consists of 15 residues. V lost 3 bases to trimming and J lost 1 base; unmatched junction nucleotides: 1. In germline, CDR1 is KGHSH, CDR2 LQKENI. CDR3 nucleotide sequence: TGTGCCAGCTCACCCGACAGGGGGTCCTACAATGAGCAGTTCTTC. It translates to CASSPDRGSYNEQFF. The full variable domain, in which reference TRBV18 and TRBJ2-1 provide the parts outside the CDR3, is NAGVMQNPRHLVRRRGQEARLRCSPMKGHSHVYWYRQLPEEGLKFMVYLQKENIIDESGMPKERFSAEFPKEGPSILRIQQVVRGDSAAYFCASSPDRGSYNEQFFGPGTRLTVL.

The chain is built from TRBV6-5 and TRBJ2-2; TRBD2 matches 7 bases. The germline V gene has CDR1 MNHEY and CDR2 SVGAGI. The CDR3 loop spans 14 amino acids. V lost 4 bases, J lost 5 bases, and 4 bases stayed unmatched. The CDR3: CASSFRGVTGELFF. Written as DNA, the CDR3 is TGTGCCAGCAGTTTTCGGGGGGTTACCGGGGAGCTGTTTTTT.

This clone came up once. J is TRBJ1-1 and V is TRBV27, with 11 positions matching TRBD1. Germline trimming cut 10 bases from V and 5 bases from J; bases unmatched to any gene: 6. Germline assignment: CDR1 MNHEY and CDR2 SMNVEV (reference sequence). The CDR3 runs 13 residues. In DNA form, the CDR3 reads TGTGCCACGGGGGACAGGGGGTGGACTGAAGCTTTCTTT. Its protein is CATGDRGWTEAFF.

V is TRBV2 and J is TRBJ2-2; perhaps TRBD2 as D (6 bases). V was cut by 3 bases and J by 9 bases, with 23 bases left in between. Germline CDR1 is SNHLY and CDR2 is FYNNEI. The CDR3 is 17 residues long. As DNA, the CDR3 is TGTGCCAGCAGTGACGGACGTCCGGGACTCTTCAGCCGGGAGCTGTTTTTT. Translation: CASSDGRPGLFSRELFF.

To note about this clone: Relative to the germline gene, one junction end is altered; a read error may explain this. CDR3 loop: CASSLDRGSGNTIYF. For the CDR3, the DNA is TGTGCTAGCAGCTTGGACAGGGGTTCTGGAAACACCATATATTTT. This chain links TRBV7-7 with TRBJ1-3, with 9 bases aligning to TRBD1. This CDR3 is 15 amino acids long. CDR1 is SSHAT and CDR2 is FNYEAQ in the germline V gene (reference sequence). The entire variable domain, with the rest obtained from reference TRBV7-7 and TRBJ1-3, is as follows: GAGVSQSPRYKVTKRGQDVTLRCDPISSHATLYWYQQALGQGPEFLTYFNYEAQPDKSGLPSDRFSAERPEGSISTLTIQRTEQRDSAMYRCASSLDRGSGNTIYFGEGSWLTVV.

The chain has TRBV9 and TRBJ2-5; 14 nucleotides line up with TRBD2. V shed 0 bases and J 5 bases; nucleotides not matched to a gene: 0. The CDR3 has 15 residues. Germline assignment: CDR1 SGDLS and CDR2 YYNGEE. In nucleotides, the CDR3 is TGTGCCAGCAGCGTAGGACTAGCGGGGGGGGAGACCCAGTACTTC. It specifies CASSVGLAGGETQYF.

This clone was counted once. The gene calls are TRBV19 and TRBJ2-5; 7 bases agree with TRBD1. CDR3 size: 16 residues. Germline CDR1 is LNHDA and CDR2 is SQIVND (reference sequence). V was pared by 7 bases and J by 1 base, with 12 bases of the junction left unmatched. CDR3 sequence: CASNHGRQGLQETQYF. The CDR3 DNA is TGTGCCAGTAATCATGGCCGACAGGGCCTCCAAGAGACCCAGTACTTC.

Here the CDR3 DNA reads TGCGCCAGCAGCCGGAGGGAGGGCACTGAAGCTTTCTTT. Translated, it gives CASSRREGTEAFF. V gene TRBV5-1 combines with J gene TRBJ1-1; D is uncertain. CDR1 SGHRS and CDR2 YFSETQ come from the germline V gene. The length of the CDR3 is 13 residues. Trimming took off 4 bases at V and 4 bases at J, with 11 bases between the two ends. The entire variable domain, with the rest obtained from reference TRBV5-1 and TRBJ1-1, is as follows: KAGVTQTPRYLIKTRGQQVTLSCSPISGHRSVSWYQQTPGQGLQFLFEYFSETQRNKGNFPGRFSGRQFSNSRSEMNVSTLELGDSALYLCASSRREGTEAFFGQGTRLTVV.

The rearrangement joins TRBV3-1 (or the pseudogene TRBV3-2) to TRBJ2-3; D uncertain. Trimming shortened V by 8 bases and J by 3 bases, and 18 bases separated the two germline ends. Germline V CDR1 and CDR2: LGHDT, YNNKEL (reference sequence). CDR3 length: 15 amino acids. The CDR3: CASASSQIPTDTQYF. The CDR3 DNA reads TGTGCCAGCGCGTCTAGTCAGATCCCTACAGATACGCAGTATTTT.

The J gene is TRBJ2-2, the V gene TRBV18, with 8 bases matching TRBD1. Trimming cost V 1 base and J 1 base; bases outside gene matches: 8. CDR1 and CDR2 from the germline V gene are KGHSH and LQKENI. This CDR3 is 18 amino acids long. The CDR3 coding sequence is TGTGCCAGCTCACCACTCCCGCAGGGGGCCTTGAACACCGGGGAGCTGTTTTTT. Translating gives CASSPLPQGALNTGELFF.